The next 16 T cell receptor beta chains were all read from a single sample in a study of Ad26.COV2.S vaccination and SARS-CoV-2 variants. Libraries were prepared by immunoSEQ multiplex PCR; TCRdb keeps only in-frame clonotypes and omits some of them. The top ten hold around 3.7% of the sample, which has 300,000 to 400,000 clones, roughly 84% seen once. Treatment described: roughly 20 received Ad26.COV2.S at low or high dose, single or two shots; 5 received placebo; per-sample allocation not given. Sampling occurred on day 63 after the first vaccine or placebo injection. The sample in question was peripheral blood, obtained in a trial of Ad26.COV2.S vaccine versus placebo. The receptors here all came from a person between 18 and 59 years old who received the Ad26.COV2.S COVID-19 vaccine or a placebo.

The gene calls are TRBV9 and TRBJ2-7; weak D call: TRBD1 (6 bases). Per the germline V gene, CDR1 is SGDLS and CDR2 is YYNGEE. The CDR3 is 13 amino acids. Trimming shortened V by 0 bases and J by 5 bases, and 9 bases separated the two germline ends. The CDR3 bases are TGTGCCAGCAGCGTAGAAAACAGGGACGAGCAGTACTTC. As protein: CASSVENRDEQYF.

The rearrangement joins TRBV6-5 to TRBJ1-2, with D perhaps TRBD1 (5 bases). In germline, CDR1 is MNHEY, CDR2 SVGAGI. The length of the CDR3 is 13 residues. V was clipped by 7 bases and J by 2 bases, with 11 bases between them. For the CDR3, the DNA is TGTGCCAGCACGGCAGGGTCAAACTATGGCTACACCTTC. Amino acids: CASTAGSNYGYTF.

The chain has TRBV5-1 and TRBJ1-4; D gene unclear. Trimming removed 3 bases from V and 8 bases from J, with 14 bases in between. In germline, CDR1 is SGHRS, CDR2 YFSETQ. CDR3 length equals 14 residues. CDR3 sequence: CASSSIPNSEKLFF. The DNA for the CDR3 is TGCGCCAGCAGCTCTATTCCTAACTCGGAAAAACTGTTTTTT.

This rearrangement joins TRBV6-5 to TRBJ1-6; D not resolved. CDR3 length equals 14 residues. Per the germline V gene, CDR1 is MNHEY and CDR2 is SVGAGI. V shed 8 bases and J shed 7 bases, with 15 bases lying between them. DNA for the CDR3: TGTGCCAGCTGTCACGGCCAAAAGAATTCACCCCTCCACTTT. It is translated as CASCHGQKNSPLHF.

The chain employs TRBV5-4 and TRBJ2-6; 9 bases agree with TRBD1. After removal of 3 bases from V and 2 bases from J, the junction contained 9 bases not matched to a gene. The germline gives CDR1 SGHNT, CDR2 YYREEE (reference sequence). This CDR3 has 18 amino acids. For the CDR3, the DNA is TGTGCCAGCAGCTCGATGGACAGGGGTCTAACTGGGGCCAACGTCCTGACTTTC. Protein sequence: CASSSMDRGLTGANVLTF.

The chain recombines TRBV4-3 with TRBJ2-5; 10 bases agree with TRBD1. Per the germline V gene, CDR1 is LGHNA and CDR2 is YSLEER. The ends lost 1 base at V and 5 bases at J; junction bases unmatched: 7. CDR3 length equals 16 residues. CDR3 sequence: CASSQAKTGGRETQYF. The CDR3, as DNA: TGCGCCAGCAGCCAAGCTAAGACAGGGGGCAGGGAGACCCAGTACTTC.

The genes are TRBV7-9 and TRBJ2-5, with 14 bases that match TRBD2. This CDR3 has 14 residues. From germline, CDR1 is SEHNR and CDR2 FQNEAQ (reference sequence). V lost 11 bases, J lost 1 base, and 3 bases stayed unmatched. The CDR3 DNA follows: TGTGCCGGGGGACTAGCGGGGGCCCAAGAGACCCAGTACTTC. It specifies CAGGLAGAQETQYF.

The rearrangement uses TRBV5-1 and TRBJ1-1, with no clear D. Trimming pared 1 base from V and 6 bases from J, leaving 13 bases between. The CDR3 is 14 residues long. Germline V gene lookup returns CDR1 SGHRS and CDR2 YFSETQ. DNA for the CDR3: TGCGCCAGCAGCTTGAAACTCGATGCCGCTGAAGCTTTCTTT. Protein: CASSLKLDAAEAFF.

V and J are TRBV18 and TRBJ1-2; D gene ambiguous. The V end lost 0 bases, the J end lost 4 bases, and 9 bases lay between the germline ends. CDR3 length equals 14 residues. The germline V gene has CDR1 KGHSH and CDR2 LQKENI. CDR3 region: CASSPPRPVYGYTF. In DNA, the CDR3 is TGTGCCAGCTCACCACCTCGTCCGGTCTATGGCTACACCTTC.

The V call is TRBV4-3, the J call TRBJ2-7, with 8 nucleotides matching TRBD1. Per the germline V gene, CDR1 is LGHNA and CDR2 is YSLEER. CDR3 length: 16 residues. With 0 bases clipped from V and 1 base from J, the junction kept 5 bases outside the gene matches. CDR3 protein: CASSQDRGQASYEQYF. CDR3 sequence (DNA): TGCGCCAGCAGCCAAGATCGGGGACAGGCATCCTACGAGCAGTACTTC.

CDR3 nucleotides: TGTGCCAGTAGAAGGGCGGGGAACACTGAAGCTTTCTTT. Amino acid sequence: CASRRAGNTEAFF. The V and J genes are TRBV19 and TRBJ1-1; D call uncertain. The CDR3 spans 13 residues. Trimming removed 6 bases from V and 1 base from J, with 9 bases in between. From germline, CDR1 is LNHDA and CDR2 SQIVND (reference sequence). The full variable domain, its missing parts supplied by reference TRBV19 and TRBJ1-1, is DGGITQSPKYLFRKEGQNVTLSCEQNLNHDAMYWYRQDPGQGLRLIYYSQIVNDFQKGDIAEGYSVSREKKESFPLTVTSAQKNPTAFYLCASRRAGNTEAFFGQGTRLTVV.

V is TRBV3-1 (or the pseudogene TRBV3-2) and J is TRBJ2-7; 9 nucleotides agree with TRBD1. CDR1 and CDR2 (germline): LGHDT, YNNKEL (reference sequence). Losses at the gene ends were 4 bases for V and 3 bases for J; bases not matched to a gene: 4. The CDR3 totals 14 residues. The CDR3 here is CASSPGQGNYEQYF. The CDR3 DNA sequence: TGTGCCAGCAGCCCGGGACAGGGAAACTACGAGCAGTACTTC.

The chain couples TRBV11-2 to TRBJ2-2; 13 positions agree with TRBD2. The junction had 10 bases not matched to a gene; V was cut back by 4 bases and J by 11 bases. The CDR3 is 16 residues long. The germline gives CDR1 SGHAT, CDR2 FQNNGV. The CDR3 DNA sequence: TGTGCCAGCAGCTCAACTAGCGGGGGGGGCCTAGGAGAGCTGTTTTTT. Protein product: CASSSTSGGGLGELFF.

J is TRBJ1-3 and V is TRBV3-1 (or the pseudogene TRBV3-2), with unresolved D. Germline CDR1 LGHDT, CDR2 YNNKEL (reference sequence). The CDR3 totals 17 residues. The germline V and J ends were trimmed by 1 base and 0 bases, with 13 bases remaining between them. Here the CDR3 DNA reads TGTGCCAGCAGCCAAGGTGCACAATTTCTCTCTGGAAACACCATATATTTT. It translates to CASSQGAQFLSGNTIYF.

The rearrangement joins TRBV7-2 to TRBJ2-4; D not resolved. Per the germline V gene, CDR1 is SGHTA and CDR2 is FQGNSA. V was pared by 3 bases and J by 7 bases, with 13 bases between. The CDR3 is 14 residues long. Here the CDR3 reads CASSFWGEGNIQYF. The CDR3 DNA follows: TGTGCCAGCAGCTTTTGGGGTGAAGGGAACATTCAGTACTTC.

This chain links TRBV7-2 with TRBJ2-7, with 7 positions matching TRBD1. V lost 4 bases, J lost 5 bases, and 8 bases stayed unmatched. Germline CDR1 SGHTA, CDR2 FQGNSA. The CDR3 sequence is 14 residues long. In nucleotides, the CDR3 is TGTGCCAGCAGCTCACAGGGGATCCGAAACGAGCAGTACTTC. Translating gives CASSSQGIRNEQYF.